This T cell receptor beta chain was documented in a study of monozygotic twins with inflammatory bowel disease. Notes on the study in general: Reduced clonotype sharing with other individuals was observed in IBD patients relative to healthy twins, especially with disease activity. Patients with IBD had less TCRbeta diversity (inverse Simpson) than their healthy co-twins.

As regards this clonotype: Antigen specificity is unknown.

The team made cDNA by running eight separate reactions for each sample. Template switching incorporated UMIs with a 6-nucleotide sample barcode. Following a re-call of the 5' RACE reads, TCRdb has one entry per CDR3 protein and lacks DNA. The sample table sets out a few hundred thousand distinct CDR3 sequences. This CDR3 has 17 amino acids. CDR1 is SGHVS and CDR2 is FNYEAQ in the germline V gene. The V gene is TRBV7-6, the J gene TRBJ2-1; TCRdb selects TRBD2, and the lack of DNA leaves this call unchecked. What was sequenced was blood. This sequence was found in a human donor with ulcerative colitis or Crohn's disease, or a healthy co-twin of an affected twin (not recorded which). CDR3 sequence reads: CASSLVPNGGGATEQFF.